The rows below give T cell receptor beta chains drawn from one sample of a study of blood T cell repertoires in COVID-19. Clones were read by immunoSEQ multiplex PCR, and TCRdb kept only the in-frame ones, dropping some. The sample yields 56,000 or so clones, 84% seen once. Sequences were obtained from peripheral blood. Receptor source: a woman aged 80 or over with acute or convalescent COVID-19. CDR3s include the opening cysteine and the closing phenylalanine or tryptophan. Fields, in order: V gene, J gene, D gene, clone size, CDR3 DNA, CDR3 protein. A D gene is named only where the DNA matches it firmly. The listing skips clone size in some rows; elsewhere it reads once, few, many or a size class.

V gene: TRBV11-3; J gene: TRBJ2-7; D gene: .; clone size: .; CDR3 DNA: TGTGCCAGCAGCTCAGAGGACAGAACACCATACGAGCAGTACTTC; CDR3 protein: CASSSEDRTPYEQYF
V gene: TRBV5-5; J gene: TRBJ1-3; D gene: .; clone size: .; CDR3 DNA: TGTGCCAGCAGCTTGGAGCAGGCCTCTGGAAACACCATATATTTT; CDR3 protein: CASSLEQASGNTIYF
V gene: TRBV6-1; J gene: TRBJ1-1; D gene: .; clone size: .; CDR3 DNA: TGTGCCAGCAGTGAAGGGACAGTTTTTACTGAAGCTTTCTTT; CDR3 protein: CASSEGTVFTEAFF
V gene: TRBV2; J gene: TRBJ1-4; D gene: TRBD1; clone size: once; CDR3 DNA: TGTGCCAGCAGTGTGGACAGGGTGGCGGTTAGTGAAAAACTGTTTTTT; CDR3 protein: CASSVDRVAVSEKLFF
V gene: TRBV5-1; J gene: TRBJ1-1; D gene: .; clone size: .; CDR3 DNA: TGCGCCAGCTGGGCCTCGGGAGGCACTGAAGCTTTCTTT; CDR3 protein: CASWASGGTEAFF
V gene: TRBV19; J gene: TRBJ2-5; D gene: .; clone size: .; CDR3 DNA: TGTGCCAGTAGTTCCTCAGGGAGGGAGACCCAGTACTTC; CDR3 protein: CASSSSGRETQYF
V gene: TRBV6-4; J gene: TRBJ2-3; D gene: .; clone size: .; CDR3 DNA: TGTGCCAGCAGTGTTGGAGGGGGCAGGACAGATACGCAGTATTTT; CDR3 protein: CASSVGGGRTDTQYF
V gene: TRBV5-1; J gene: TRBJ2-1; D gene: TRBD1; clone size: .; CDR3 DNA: TGCGCCAGCAGCTTGGTTGCGGACAGGTACAATGAGCAGTTCTTC; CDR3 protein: CASSLVADRYNEQFF
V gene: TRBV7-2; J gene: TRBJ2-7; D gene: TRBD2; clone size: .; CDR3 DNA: TGTGCCAGCAGCTTAGGGAGTGGACTAGCGGGGGGGCTCCACGAGCAGTACTTC; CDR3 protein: CASSLGSGLAGGLHEQYF
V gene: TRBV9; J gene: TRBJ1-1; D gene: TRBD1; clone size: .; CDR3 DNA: TGTGCCAGCAGCGTAGAACAGGGGGAAACTGAAGCTTTCTTT; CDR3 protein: CASSVEQGETEAFF
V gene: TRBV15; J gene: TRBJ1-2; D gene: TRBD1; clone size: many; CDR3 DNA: TGTGCCACTTCGCCGGGGGCAGGGGGCAATGGCTACACCTTC; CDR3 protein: CATSPGAGGNGYTF
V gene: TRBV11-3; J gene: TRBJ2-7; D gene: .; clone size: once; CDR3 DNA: TGTGCCAGCAGCTTAGGACAGAGCTCCTACGAGCAGTACTTC; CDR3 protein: CASSLGQSSYEQYF
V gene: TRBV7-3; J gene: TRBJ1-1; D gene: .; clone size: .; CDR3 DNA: TGTGCCAGCAGCTCCCAGATGAACACTGAAGCTTTCTTT; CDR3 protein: CASSSQMNTEAFF
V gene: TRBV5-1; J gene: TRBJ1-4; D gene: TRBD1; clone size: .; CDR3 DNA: TGCGCCAGCAGCGCAGGGGGGCTTTCTAATGAAAAACTGTTTTTT; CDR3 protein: CASSAGGLSNEKLFF
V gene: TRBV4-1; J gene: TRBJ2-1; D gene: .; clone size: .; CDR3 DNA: TGCGCCAGCAGCCAAGATTGGGGGGTAAATGAGCAGTTCTTC; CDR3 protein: CASSQDWGVNEQFF
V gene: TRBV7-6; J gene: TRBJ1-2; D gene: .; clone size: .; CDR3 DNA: TGTGCCAGCAGCTATACAGGGAAGGGGGAAGACTACACCTTC; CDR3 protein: CASSYTGKGEDYTF
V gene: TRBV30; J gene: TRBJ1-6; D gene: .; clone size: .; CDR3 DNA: TGTGCCTGGACAATCCGACAGTCCTATAATTCACCCCTCCACTTT; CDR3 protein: CAWTIRQSYNSPLHF
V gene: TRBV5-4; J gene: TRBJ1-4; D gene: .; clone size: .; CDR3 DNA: TGTGCCAGCAGCTTAGCAGGGGCGCGTGAAAAACTGTTTTTT; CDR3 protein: CASSLAGAREKLFF
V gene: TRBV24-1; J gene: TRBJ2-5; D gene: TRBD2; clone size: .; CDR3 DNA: TGTGCCACCAGTGATATGACTAGCGGGGGAGAGACCCAGTACTTC; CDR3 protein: CATSDMTSGGETQYF
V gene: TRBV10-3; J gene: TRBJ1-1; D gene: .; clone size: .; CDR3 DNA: TGTGCCGCGGCCGGGACACCGAACACTGAAGCTTTCTTT; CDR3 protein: CAAAGTPNTEAFF
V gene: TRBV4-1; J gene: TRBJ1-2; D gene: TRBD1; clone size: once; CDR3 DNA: TGCGCCAGCAGCCAGGAGAGGACAGGGCCCTATGGCTACACCTTC; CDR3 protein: CASSQERTGPYGYTF
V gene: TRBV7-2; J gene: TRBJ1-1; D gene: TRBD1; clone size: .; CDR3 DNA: TGTGCCAGCAGACTAGACAGGGGGCGAACTGAAGCTTTCTTT; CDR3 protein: CASRLDRGRTEAFF
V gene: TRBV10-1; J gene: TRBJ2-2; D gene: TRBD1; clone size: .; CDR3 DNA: TGCGCCAGCAGGAAGACCGGGACAGGGTACACCGGGGAGCTGTTTTTT; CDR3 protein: CASRKTGTGYTGELFF
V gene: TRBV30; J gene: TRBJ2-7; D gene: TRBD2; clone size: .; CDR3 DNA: TGTGCCTGGAGTGTACGGTCTCACGGGGGGGCCAGTTACGAGCAGTACTTC; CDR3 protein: CAWSVRSHGGASYEQYF
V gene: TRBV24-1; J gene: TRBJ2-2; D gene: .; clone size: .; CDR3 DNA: TGTGCCACCAGTGTTGCCAGTTCGAACACCGGGGAGCTGTTTTTT; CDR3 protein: CATSVASSNTGELFF
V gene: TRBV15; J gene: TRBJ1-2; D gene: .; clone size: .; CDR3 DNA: TGTGCCACCAGCTCCCAAAGCTCAGGGGTTCGGGGATATGGCTACACCTTC; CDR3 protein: CATSSQSSGVRGYGYTF
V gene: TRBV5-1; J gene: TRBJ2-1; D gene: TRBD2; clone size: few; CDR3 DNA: TGCGCCAGCAGCTTGGTTCTAGCGGGAGCGAATGAGCAGTTCTTC; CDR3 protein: CASSLVLAGANEQFF
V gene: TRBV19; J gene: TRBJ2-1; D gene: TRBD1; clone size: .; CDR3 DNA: TGTGCCAGTAATCAACAGGGGGCCCGAAGGAATGAGCAGTTCTTC; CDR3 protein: CASNQQGARRNEQFF
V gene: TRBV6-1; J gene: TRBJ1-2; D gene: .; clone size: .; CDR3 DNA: TGTGCCAGCAGTGAAGGGACAGCTACATATGGCTACACCTTC; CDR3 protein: CASSEGTATYGYTF
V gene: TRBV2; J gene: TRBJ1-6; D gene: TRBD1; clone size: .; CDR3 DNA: TGTGCCAGCAGGGGGGACAGTTATAATTCACCCCTCCACTTT; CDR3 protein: CASRGDSYNSPLHF
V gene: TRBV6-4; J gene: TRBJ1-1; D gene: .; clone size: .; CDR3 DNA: TGTGCCAGCAGTGTAGAGGGAGGATGGTCTGAAGCTTTCTTT; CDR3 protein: CASSVEGGWSEAFF
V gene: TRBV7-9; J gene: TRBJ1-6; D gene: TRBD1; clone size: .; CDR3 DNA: TGTGCCAGCAGCTTAAGGGGGCACTATAATTCACCCCTCCACTTT; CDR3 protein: CASSLRGHYNSPLHF
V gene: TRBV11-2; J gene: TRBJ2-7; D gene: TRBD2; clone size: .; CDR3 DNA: TGTGCCAGCAGCTTAGGTCGGGGGGTTTACGAGCAGTACTTC; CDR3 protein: CASSLGRGVYEQYF
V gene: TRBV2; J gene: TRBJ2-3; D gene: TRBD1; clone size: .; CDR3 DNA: TGTGCCAGCAGCGGGACAGGGGGCACAGATACGCAGTATTTT; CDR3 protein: CASSGTGGTDTQYF
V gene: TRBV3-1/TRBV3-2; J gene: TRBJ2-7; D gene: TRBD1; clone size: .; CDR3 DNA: TGTGCCAGCAGCCAAGCCCCGGGACAGCCGTACGAGCAGTACTTC; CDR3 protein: CASSQAPGQPYEQYF
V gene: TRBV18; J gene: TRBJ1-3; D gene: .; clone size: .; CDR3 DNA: TGTGCCAGCTCACCCGCAGGGGATGGAAACACCATATATTTT; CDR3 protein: CASSPAGDGNTIYF
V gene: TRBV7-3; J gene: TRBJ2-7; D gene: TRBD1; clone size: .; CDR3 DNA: TGTGCCAGCAGCGTCGGTGGGACAGGGGTTGAAGAGCAGTACTTC; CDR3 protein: CASSVGGTGVEEQYF
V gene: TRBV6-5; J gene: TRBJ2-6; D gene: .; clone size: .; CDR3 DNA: TGTGCCATAGGGACAATTTCTGGGGCCAACGTCCTGACTTTC; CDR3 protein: CAIGTISGANVLTF
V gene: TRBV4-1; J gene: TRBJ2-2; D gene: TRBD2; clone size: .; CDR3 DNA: TGCGCCAGCAGCCCGGTGGGGGCTAGCGGGGGCACCGGGGAGCTGTTTTTT; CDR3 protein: CASSPVGASGGTGELFF
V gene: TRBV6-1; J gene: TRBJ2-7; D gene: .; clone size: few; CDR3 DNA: TGTGCCAGCAGTGAGAGGACACCCTACGAGCAGTACTTC; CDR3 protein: CASSERTPYEQYF
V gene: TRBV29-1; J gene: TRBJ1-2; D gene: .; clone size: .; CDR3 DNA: TGCAGCGTGCGAGGAGTGGTAGGCTACACCTTC; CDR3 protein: CSVRGVVGYTF
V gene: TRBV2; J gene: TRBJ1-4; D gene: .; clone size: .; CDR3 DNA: TGTGCCAGCAGCTGGCGGGCAACTAATGAAAAACTGTTTTTT; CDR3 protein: CASSWRATNEKLFF
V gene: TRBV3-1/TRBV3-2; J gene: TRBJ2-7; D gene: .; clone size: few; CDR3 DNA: TGTGCCAGCAGCCAAGCATCCCTGACATCGACATATCCCTACGAGCAGTACTTC; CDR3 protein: CASSQASLTSTYPYEQYF
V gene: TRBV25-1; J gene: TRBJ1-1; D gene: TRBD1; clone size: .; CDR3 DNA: TGTGCCAGCAGCGGGACAGGGTGGACCACTGAAGCTTTCTTT; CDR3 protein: CASSGTGWTTEAFF
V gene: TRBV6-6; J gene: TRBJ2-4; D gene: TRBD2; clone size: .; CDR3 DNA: TGTGCCAGCAGTTACGTGGGGGGGGAACAAAACATTCAGTACTTC; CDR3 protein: CASSYVGGEQNIQYF
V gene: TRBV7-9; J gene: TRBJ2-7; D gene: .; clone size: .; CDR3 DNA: TGTGCCAGCAGCTTAAAGGGACACAGCTACGAGCAGTACTTC; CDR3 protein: CASSLKGHSYEQYF